This TCR beta chain appears in the sequencing data of a study of blood T cell repertoires in COVID-19. Study information: Sites across the United States, Italy and Spain contributed samples from acute and convalescent COVID-19. In each case, the material was cDNA or gDNA derived from T cells, B-cell-depleted T cells, or PBMCs.

Germline lookup yields CDR1 SGHRS and CDR2 YFSETQ. J lost 1 base, V lost 0 bases, and 8 bases had no gene match. This CDR3 is built from 17 residues. Seattle patients were enrolled while actively infected and followed longitudinally. Methods used by the authors: Amplifying reference gene primers gave estimates of nucleated cell counts. The assay was immunoSEQ multiplex PCR, and TCRdb's table has in-frame clones only and misses some. That table gives V, J and clone size, and the DNA gave D and trimming. The table lists under 300,000 clones, about 86% of them singletons. The sequenced sample consisted of peripheral blood. V gene TRBV5-1 combines with J gene TRBJ2-3, with TRBD1 matching over 7 bases. The source of this sequence is a woman aged 70-85 years with COVID-19, enrolled during active disease. DNA of the CDR3: TGCGCCAGCAGCTTGGTACGACAGGGTATTCGCACAGATACGCAGTATTTT. It specifies CASSLVRQGIRTDTQYF.